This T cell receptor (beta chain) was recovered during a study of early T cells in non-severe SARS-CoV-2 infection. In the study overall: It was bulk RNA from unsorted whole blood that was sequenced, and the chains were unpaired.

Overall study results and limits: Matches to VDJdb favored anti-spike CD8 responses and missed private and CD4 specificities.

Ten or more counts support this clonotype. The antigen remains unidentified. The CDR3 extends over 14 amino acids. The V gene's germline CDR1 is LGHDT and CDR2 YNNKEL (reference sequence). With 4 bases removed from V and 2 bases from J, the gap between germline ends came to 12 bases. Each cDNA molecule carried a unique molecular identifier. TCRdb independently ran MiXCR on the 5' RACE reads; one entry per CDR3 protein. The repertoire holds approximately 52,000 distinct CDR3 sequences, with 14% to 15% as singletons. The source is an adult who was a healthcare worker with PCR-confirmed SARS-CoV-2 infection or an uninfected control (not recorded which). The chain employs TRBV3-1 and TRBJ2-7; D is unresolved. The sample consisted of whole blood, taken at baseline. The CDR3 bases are TGTGCCAGCAGCCGGGATCTTGGGACCTACGAGCAGTACTTC. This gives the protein CASSRDLGTYEQYF.